Following are 27 T cell receptor beta chains from one sample sequenced in a study of CD8 T cells in Susac syndrome (dated by TCRdb to the late 2010s). The library was prepared using the immunoSEQ multiplex PCR assay. RNA was extracted using the RNeasy kit, and roughly 0.5 to 1 microgram was reverse transcribed with random hexamers. The public reads were run again by TCRdb, first through fastp at Q25 and then through MiXCR, and only productive beta chains were kept. Entries are consolidated by CDR3 protein sequence, retaining the most common genes and DNA. The sample has roughly 250,000 distinct CDR3 sequences on record, roughly 95% of them singletons. Approximately 0.094% of the sample lies in the top ten. Sequences were obtained from CD4+ T cells from PBMCs. The receptors shown here come from a human donor with Susac syndrome.

The V and J genes are TRBV30 and TRBJ1-1; D is undetermined. V was pared by 0 bases and J by 11 bases, with 10 bases between. This CDR3 has 11 amino acids. Per germline, CDR1 GTSNPN and CDR2 SVGIG (reference sequence). CDR3 amino acids: CAWSVREQAFF. In DNA, the CDR3 is TGTGCCTGGAGTGTAAGGGAGCAGGCTTTCTTT.

This rearrangement joins TRBV24-1 to TRBJ1-5; TRBD1 matches at 7 bases. CDR3 length: 13 residues. V was pared by 7 bases and J by 7 bases, with 6 bases of the junction left unmatched. Germline-derived CDR1 and CDR2 are KGHDR and SFDVKD. The CDR3 region is CATSTGDGQPQHF. The CDR3 DNA sequence: TGTGCCACCAGCACAGGGGATGGCCAGCCCCAGCATTTT.

This sequence joins TRBV29-1 and TRBJ2-7, with TRBD2 identical over 8 bases. Germline CDR1 SQVTM, CDR2 ANQGSEA. This CDR3 spans 14 amino acids. Trimming took 3 bases from V and 2 from J; bases not matched to a gene: 6. The CDR3 here is CSVDGGRPPYEQYF. Written as DNA, the CDR3 is TGCAGCGTTGACGGCGGGAGGCCCCCCTACGAGCAGTACTTC.

Here the CDR3 DNA reads TGCAGCGCCGGACAGGCAGCCAACTCTGGAAACACCATATATTTT. It specifies CSAGQAANSGNTIYF. This rearrangement joins TRBV29-1 to TRBJ1-3, with 7 nucleotides matching TRBD1. The germline V gene has CDR1 SQVTM and CDR2 ANQGSEA. The CDR3 contains 15 residues. V dropped 7 bases and J dropped 0; count of bases not matched to a gene: 9.

The chain is built from TRBV25-1 and TRBJ2-7; D perhaps matches TRBD2 (5 bases). The CDR3 contains 13 residues. V was trimmed by 1 base and J by 7 bases, leaving 11 bases between them. Germline V gene data show CDR1 as MGHDK and CDR2 as SYGVNS. The CDR3: CASSESTGKEQYF. The CDR3 DNA is TGTGCCAGCAGTGAATCGACGGGAAAGGAGCAGTACTTC.

V is TRBV15 and J is TRBJ2-2; D may be TRBD1 or TRBD2 (5 bases each). The CDR3 is 15 residues long. CDR1 and CDR2 from the germline V gene are LNHNV and YYDKDF (reference sequence). Trimming stripped 2 bases from V and 3 bases from J, with 10 bases between. The CDR3 loop is CATSRRQGDTGELFF. For the CDR3, the DNA is TGTGCCACCAGCAGAAGGCAGGGAGACACCGGGGAGCTGTTTTTT. The variable domain in full, with the rest retrieved from reference TRBV15 and TRBJ2-2, is DAMVIQNPRYQVTQFGKPVTLSCSQTLNHNVMYWYQQKSSQAPKLLFHYYDKDFNNEADTPDNFQSRRPNTSFCFLDIRSPGLGDTAMYLCATSRRQGDTGELFFGEGSRLTVL.

This chain connects TRBV5-1 to TRBJ2-7; 8 nucleotides line up with TRBD2. The CDR3 is made up of 15 amino acids. In germline, CDR1 is SGHRS, CDR2 YFSETQ. V shed 0 bases and J 4 bases; nucleotides not matched to a gene: 6. The CDR3 reads CASSLESGSRYEQYF. DNA of the CDR3: TGCGCCAGCAGCTTGGAAAGCGGGAGCAGGTACGAGCAGTACTTC.

The rearrangement uses TRBV7-8 and TRBJ2-7; TRBD2 agrees at 8 bases. The trim removed 5 bases at V and 7 bases at J, leaving 13 bases unmatched. Germline values: CDR1 SGHVS, CDR2 FQNEAQ. The CDR3 is 15 amino acids. DNA of the CDR3: TGTGCCAGCAGCCGCGGGGGGACTGCGGAACAAGAGCAGTACTTC. This gives the protein CASSRGGTAEQEQYF.

The V gene is TRBV18, the J gene TRBJ2-3, with unresolved D. Trimming took 3 bases from V and 1 from J, leaving 14 bases between them. This CDR3 is 16 amino acids long. The germline V gene has CDR1 KGHSH and CDR2 LQKENI. CDR3 loop: CASSPLRGPCTDTQYF. CDR3 in DNA: TGTGCCAGCTCACCCCTTCGAGGTCCCTGCACAGATACGCAGTATTTT.

The V call is TRBV12-3 or TRBV12-4, the J call TRBJ2-7; no clear D. The CDR3 is 12 amino acids. The V and J ends lost 6 bases and 0 bases respectively, with 6 bases between them. The CDR3 is CASRGSSYEQYF. CDR3 DNA: TGTGCCAGCAGGGGGTCCTCCTACGAGCAGTACTTC.

This chain joins TRBV20-1 and TRBJ2-7; D unresolved. V gave up 5 bases and J gave up 5 bases, with 16 bases separating them. This CDR3 spans 13 amino acids. Per the germline V gene, CDR1 is DFQATT and CDR2 is SNEGSKA (reference sequence). The CDR3 bases are TGCAGTGCTGCCCCCGGATGGGCGGACGAGCAGTACTTC. This codes for CSAAPGWADEQYF.

This rearrangement joins TRBV20-1 to TRBJ2-5, with D maybe TRBD1 (6 bases). Looked up from germline, CDR1 is DFQATT and CDR2 is SNEGSKA (reference sequence). CDR3 length: 14 amino acids. V dropped 0 bases and J dropped 4 bases, with 12 bases sitting between them. The CDR3 is CSARDPTGLETQYF. DNA for the CDR3: TGCAGTGCTAGAGATCCCACAGGGCTAGAGACCCAGTACTTC.

The V call is TRBV27, the J call TRBJ2-1, with 12 bases fitting TRBD2. Germline values: CDR1 MNHEY, CDR2 SMNVEV (reference sequence). With 5 bases clipped from V and 8 bases from J, the junction kept 13 bases outside the gene matches. The CDR3 has 17 residues. The CDR3 loop reads CASSTPSLAGGSHEQFF. CDR3 bases: TGTGCCAGCAGTACCCCTTCACTAGCGGGAGGATCCCATGAGCAGTTCTTC.

The chain carries TRBV29-1 and TRBJ2-7; possibly TRBD1 or TRBD2 for D (5 bases each). Germline-derived CDR1 and CDR2 are SQVTM and ANQGSEA. CDR3 length equals 11 residues. Trimming shortened V by 3 bases and J by 7 bases, and 10 bases separated the two germline ends. The CDR3 region is CSVEGVGEQYF. DNA of the CDR3: TGCAGCGTTGAGGGGGTAGGGGAGCAGTACTTC.

The chain recombines TRBV6-5 with TRBJ2-7; TRBD2 matches 11 bases. CDR3 length equals 15 residues. Germline CDR1 is MNHEY and CDR2 is SVGAGI. J gave up 7 bases and V 4 bases, and 9 bases lay outside the gene matches. The CDR3 DNA sequence: TGTGCCAGCAGTTTCGGTAGCGGGAGGGCGGAAGAGCAGTACTTC. This translates into CASSFGSGRAEEQYF.

The chain combines TRBV10-3 with TRBJ2-7; D possibly corresponds to TRBD1 (6 bases). V was trimmed by 4 bases and J by 0 bases, leaving 16 bases between them. This CDR3 has 16 amino acids. The germline V gene has CDR1 ENHRY and CDR2 SYGVKD. This CDR3 reads CAISAGQSQASYEQYF. The CDR3 bases are TGTGCCATCAGTGCCGGACAGAGTCAGGCCTCCTACGAGCAGTACTTC.

The V and J genes are TRBV7-9 and TRBJ2-1; D is perhaps TRBD1 (5 bases). Trimming removed 1 base at V and 10 bases at J, with 14 bases between. The CDR3 is 14 amino acids. Germline V gives CDR1 SEHNR, CDR2 FQNEAQ (reference sequence). The CDR3 sequence: CASSLEAGIREQFF. The CDR3, as DNA: TGTGCCAGCAGCTTAGAGGCAGGGATAAGGGAGCAGTTCTTC.

The rearrangement links TRBV28 to TRBJ1-5; D unresolved. Deletions cut 2 bases from V and 3 bases from J, with 5 bases between. The CDR3 length is 13 residues. CDR1 is MDHEN and CDR2 is SYDVKM in the germline V gene. The CDR3 DNA reads TGTGCCAGCAGTTTAATAAACAATCAGCCCCAGCATTTT. Translated: CASSLINNQPQHF.

The V gene is TRBV12-3 or TRBV12-4, the J gene TRBJ2-3, with TRBD2 as a possible D gene (6 bases). V lost 5 bases to trimming and J lost 14 bases, with 17 bases between them. The CDR3 contains 12 residues. The chain's CDR3 is CASSLSGEVRYF. CDR3 bases: TGTGCCAGCAGTCTTAGTGGGGAGGTGAGGTATTTT.

The chain carries TRBV3-1 and TRBJ2-7; 7 bases agree with TRBD1. Germline assignment: CDR1 LGHDT and CDR2 YNNKEL (reference sequence). The CDR3 sequence is 12 residues long. Trimming at V came to 5 bases and at J to 11 bases, leaving 9 bases not matched to a gene. CDR3 sequence reads: CASSSTGTEKYF. The CDR3 nucleotides read TGTGCCAGCAGCTCGACCGGGACAGAGAAGTACTTC.

The chain is built from TRBV12-3 or TRBV12-4 and TRBJ2-5; D possibly corresponds to TRBD1 (5 bases). The CDR3 has 15 residues. V lost 4 bases, J lost 5 bases, and 17 bases lay in between. In DNA form, the CDR3 reads TGTGCCAGCAGTTCAGGGTTTCAACGTTGGGAGACCCAGTACTTC. This translates into CASSSGFQRWETQYF.

The chain combines TRBV28 with TRBJ1-2, with a tentative D call TRBD1 (6 bases). Germline V CDR1 and CDR2: MDHEN, SYDVKM. This CDR3 spans 16 amino acids. V was shortened by 1 base and J by 5 bases, with 17 bases between the two germline ends. The CDR3 DNA reads TGTGCCAGCAGTTTATTCCCTGGTCGGCAGGGGTATGGCTACACCTTC. Encoded protein: CASSLFPGRQGYGYTF.

The gene calls are TRBV3-1 and TRBJ2-5; D is ambiguous. Germline V gene lookup returns CDR1 LGHDT and CDR2 YNNKEL (reference sequence). Deletions cut 0 bases from V and 5 bases from J, with 10 bases between. This CDR3 contains 14 residues. CDR3 bases: TGTGCCAGCAGCCAAGACTTGATAGGGGAGACCCAGTACTTC. Protein sequence: CASSQDLIGETQYF.

The chain carries TRBV28 and TRBJ1-1, with 8 bases matching TRBD1. With V trimmed by 1 base and J by 4 bases, 14 bases remained unmatched. The CDR3 consists of 18 residues. CDR1 is MDHEN and CDR2 is SYDVKM in the germline V gene. As DNA, the CDR3 is TGTGCCAGCAGTTTATATCCTCTTAGCAGGGGGCGGGGCACTGAAGCTTTCTTT. As protein: CASSLYPLSRGRGTEAFF.

The chain couples TRBV20-1 to TRBJ1-5, with a weak D call TRBD1 (5 bases). This CDR3 is built from 15 residues. The V gene lost 3 bases and the J gene lost 5 bases, with 17 bases spanning the gap. The germline CDR1 and CDR2 sequences are DFQATT and SNEGSKA (reference sequence). In nucleotides, the CDR3 is TGCAGTGCTAGTGCCCCCGCAGGGAGGGATCAGCCCCAGCATTTT. Protein sequence: CSASAPAGRDQPQHF.

The genes are TRBV18 and TRBJ1-3, with D possibly matching TRBD1 (5 bases). This CDR3 region has 15 residues. Germline CDR1 and CDR2: KGHSH and LQKENI. Trimming cost V 0 bases and J 2 bases, with 8 bases left between them. CDR3 nucleotides: TGTGCCAGCTCACCACCAGGGGCTCCTGGAAACACCATATATTTT. Translation: CASSPPGAPGNTIYF.

This clonotype was detected only once. This chain uses TRBV12-3 or TRBV12-4 with TRBJ2-5, with a tentative D call TRBD2 (5 bases). This CDR3 spans 12 amino acids. The germline V and J ends were trimmed by 3 bases and 7 bases, with 9 bases remaining between them. In DNA, the CDR3 is TGTGCCAGCAGTTTTGGTGAGGGGACCCAGTACTTC. Its protein is CASSFGEGTQYF.